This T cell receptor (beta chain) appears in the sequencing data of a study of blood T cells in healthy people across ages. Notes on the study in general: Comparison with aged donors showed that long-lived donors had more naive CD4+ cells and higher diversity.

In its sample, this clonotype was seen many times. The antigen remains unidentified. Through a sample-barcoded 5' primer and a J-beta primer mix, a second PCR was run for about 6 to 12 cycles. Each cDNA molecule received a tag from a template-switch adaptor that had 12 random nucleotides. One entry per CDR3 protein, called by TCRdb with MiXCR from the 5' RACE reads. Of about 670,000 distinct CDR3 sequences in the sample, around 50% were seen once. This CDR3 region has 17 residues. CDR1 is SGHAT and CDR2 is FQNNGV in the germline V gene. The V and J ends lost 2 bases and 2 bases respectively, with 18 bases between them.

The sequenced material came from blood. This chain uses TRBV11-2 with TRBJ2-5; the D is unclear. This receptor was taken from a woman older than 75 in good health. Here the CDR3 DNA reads TGTGCCAGCAGCTTAAGGATGGCAAAATCAGGACAAGAGACCCAGTACTTC. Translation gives CASSLRMAKSGQETQYF.